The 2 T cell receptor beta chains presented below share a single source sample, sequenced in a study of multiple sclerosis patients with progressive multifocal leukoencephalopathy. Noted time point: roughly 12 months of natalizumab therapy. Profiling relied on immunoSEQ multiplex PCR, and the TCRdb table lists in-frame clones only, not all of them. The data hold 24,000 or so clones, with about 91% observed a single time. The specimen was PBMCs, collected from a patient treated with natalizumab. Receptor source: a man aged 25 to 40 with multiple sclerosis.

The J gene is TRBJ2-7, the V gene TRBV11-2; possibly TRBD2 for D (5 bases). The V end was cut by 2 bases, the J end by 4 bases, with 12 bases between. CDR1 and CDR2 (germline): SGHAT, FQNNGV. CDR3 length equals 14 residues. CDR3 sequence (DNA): TGTGCCAGCAGCTTAAATGCCGGGGTTTACGAGCAGTACTTC. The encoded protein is CASSLNAGVYEQYF.

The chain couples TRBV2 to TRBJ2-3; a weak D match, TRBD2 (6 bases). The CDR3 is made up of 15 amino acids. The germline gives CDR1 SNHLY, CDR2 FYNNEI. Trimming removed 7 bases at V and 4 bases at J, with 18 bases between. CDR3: CASKPDYASPDTQYF. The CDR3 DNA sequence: TGTGCCAGCAAGCCGGACTACGCCTCCCCAGATACGCAGTATTTT.